Listed here are 11 T cell receptor beta chains from one sample, sequenced in a study of shared clonotypes between healthy human individuals. Here immunoSEQ multiplex PCR was the method, and the copy in TCRdb shows in-frame clones only, minus some. The sample has approximately 1,500,000 clones; roughly 96% are singletons. The specimen sequenced was naive CD4+ T cells sorted from blood. Specified subset: CD45RA+ positively selected. The receptors here all came from a young man in good health.

The chain uses TRBV11-1 and TRBJ2-7; TRBD1 matches at 7 bases. Looked up from germline, CDR1 is SGHAT and CDR2 is FQDESV (reference sequence). J was trimmed by 3 bases and V by 4 bases; bases with no gene match: 12. The CDR3 sequence is 16 residues long. The CDR3 loop is CASSSPRGQVYYEQYF. CDR3 in DNA: TGTGCCAGCAGCTCCCCCCGCGGACAGGTGTACTACGAGCAGTACTTC.

V gene TRBV29-1 combines with J gene TRBJ2-7; D ambiguous. V was cut by 6 bases and J by 3 bases, with 12 bases left in between. CDR3 length: 12 residues. Germline CDR1 SQVTM, CDR2 ANQGSEA. The CDR3, as DNA: TGCAGCGTCGACGGACCAAACTACGAGCAGTACTTC. The encoded protein is CSVDGPNYEQYF.

The chain combines TRBV19 with TRBJ1-5; D possibly corresponds to TRBD1 (5 bases). CDR1 and CDR2 from the germline V gene are LNHDA and SQIVND (reference sequence). V lost 3 bases and J lost 5, with 11 bases in between. The CDR3 consists of 14 residues. CDR3 DNA: TGTGCCAGTAGTATTAGGACAACGGATCAGCCCCAGCATTTT. Encoded protein: CASSIRTTDQPQHF.

This rearrangement joins TRBV6-6 to TRBJ1-1; D is uncertain. The V and J ends lost 0 bases and 0 bases respectively, with 5 bases between them. This CDR3 spans 14 amino acids. In germline, CDR1 is MNHNY, CDR2 SVGAGI (reference sequence). This chain's CDR3 is CASSYSGMNTEAFF. Here the CDR3 DNA reads TGTGCCAGCAGTTACTCAGGGATGAACACTGAAGCTTTCTTT.

The rearrangement uses TRBV28 and TRBJ2-7; 9 bases agree with TRBD2. Germline V CDR1 and CDR2: MDHEN, SYDVKM. This CDR3 has 14 residues. V shed 8 bases, J shed 5 bases, and the junction held 10 bases outside the gene matches. CDR3 sequence (DNA): TGTGCCAGCGGGAATAGCGGGAGAGCAGACGAGCAGTACTTC. This translates into CASGNSGRADEQYF.

The chain has TRBV4-1 and TRBJ2-3, with D perhaps matching TRBD1 (5 bases). The CDR3 has 15 amino acids. V lost 6 bases to trimming and J lost 0 bases, with 13 bases between them. Germline CDR1 MGHRA, CDR2 YSYEKL. The CDR3 sequence is CASRKGEPSTDTQYF. The CDR3 DNA follows: TGCGCCAGCAGAAAAGGGGAACCTAGCACAGATACGCAGTATTTT.

The gene calls are TRBV18 and TRBJ2-3; a weak D match, TRBD1 (8 bases). Looked up from germline, CDR1 is KGHSH and CDR2 is LQKENI. The CDR3 runs 15 residues. Trimming removed 0 bases at V and 4 bases at J, with 11 bases between. The CDR3 bases are TGTGCCAGCTCACCACCTACAGGGGGGGCAGATACGCAGTATTTT. Its translation: CASSPPTGGADTQYF.

The chain is built from TRBV6-5 and TRBJ2-1, with 7 positions matching TRBD1. This CDR3 comprises 15 residues. Trimming removed 6 bases from V and 4 bases from J; junction bases left unmatched: 9. Germline V lookup: CDR1 MNHEY, CDR2 SVGAGI. DNA for the CDR3: TGTGCCAGCAGCCCCACCGGGACAGAGTACAATGAGCAGTTCTTC. Translation gives CASSPTGTEYNEQFF.

V gene TRBV29-1 combines with J gene TRBJ1-2; 8 bases map to TRBD1. With 6 bases clipped from V and 3 bases from J, the junction kept 6 bases outside the gene matches. The CDR3 spans 13 residues. Germline V CDR1 and CDR2: SQVTM, ANQGSEA. CDR3 region: CSVGQGIYYGYTF. The CDR3 DNA reads as TGCAGCGTAGGACAGGGTATTTACTATGGCTACACCTTC.

This chain connects TRBV4-1 to TRBJ2-4, with 8 nucleotides matching TRBD2. V trimming: 0 bases; J trimming: 0 bases; junction bases outside the gene matches: 16. The germline V gene encodes CDR1 MGHRA and CDR2 YSYEKL. This CDR3 is 21 amino acids long. The CDR3: CASSQEKGVAGPLLAKNIQYF. The CDR3 coding sequence is TGCGCCAGCAGCCAAGAGAAGGGGGTAGCGGGGCCACTTCTAGCCAAAAACATTCAGTACTTC.

The chain has TRBV18 and TRBJ1-4; D is unclear. Germline-derived CDR1 and CDR2 are KGHSH and LQKENI. V dropped 4 bases and J dropped 5 bases, with 11 bases sitting between them. This CDR3 is built from 14 residues. The CDR3: CASSRPGPNEKLFF. The CDR3 nucleotides read TGTGCCAGCTCACGCCCGGGTCCAAATGAAAAACTGTTTTTT.